These 11 T cell receptor beta chains were all obtained from the same sample, sequenced in a study of radiation and T cells in renal cell carcinoma. The sample's time point: blood 4 weeks post-SBRT, at nephrectomy. Treatment: 15 Gy SBRT to primary tumor, nephrectomy 4 weeks later. The assay was immunoSEQ multiplex PCR, and TCRdb's table has in-frame clones only and misses some. This repertoire shows around 100,000 clones, roughly 84% found once; its top ten account for around 7.7%. The sample here was blood, taken from a patient whose treatment included radiotherapy and nephrectomy. These receptor sequences come from a man between 60 and 70 years old with renal cell carcinoma.

This chain uses TRBV28 with TRBJ2-7, with D maybe TRBD1 (5 bases). Germline loops: CDR1 MDHEN, CDR2 SYDVKM. CDR3 size: 14 residues. The V end was cut by 6 bases, the J end by 0 bases, with 12 bases between. The CDR3 DNA follows: TGTGCCAGCAGGGGGCCGATCAGCTCCTACGAGCAGTACTTC. Protein: CASRGPISSYEQYF. Looking up the rest from reference TRBV28 and TRBJ2-7 gives the full variable domain: DVKVTQSSRYLVKRTGEKVFLECVQDMDHENMFWYRQDPGLGLRLIYFSYDVKMKEKGDIPEGYSVSREKKERFSLILESASTNQTSMYLCASRGPISSYEQYFGPGTRLTVT.

The chain has TRBV5-1 and TRBJ2-1; D possibly corresponds to TRBD2 (6 bases). CDR3 length: 15 amino acids. V lost 3 bases to trimming and J lost 4 bases, with 14 bases between them. The germline V gene encodes CDR1 SGHRS and CDR2 YFSETQ. The CDR3 DNA follows: TGCGCCAGCAGCTACCCACCAGCGGGTTACAATGAGCAGTTCTTC. Residues: CASSYPPAGYNEQFF.

The chain is built from TRBV20-1 and TRBJ2-4; 7 nucleotides agree with TRBD2. Germline CDR1 is DFQATT and CDR2 is SNEGSKA (reference sequence). Unmatched junction bases numbered 3, after V lost 5 bases and J lost 8 bases. This CDR3 comprises 11 residues. This CDR3 is CSAGRVDIQYF. The CDR3 nucleotides are TGCAGTGCTGGGAGGGTCGACATTCAGTACTTC.

The chain uses TRBV10-3 and TRBJ1-1; D is unresolved. The CDR3 has 15 amino acids. Trimming shortened V by 0 bases and J by 7 bases, and 15 bases separated the two germline ends. Germline V lookup: CDR1 ENHRY, CDR2 SYGVKD. The CDR3 nucleotides are TGTGCCATCAGTGAGTCTCTTACCTCCTATGGTGAAGCTTTCTTT. It translates to CAISESLTSYGEAFF.

This chain connects TRBV6-5 to TRBJ2-7, with TRBD2 matching 10 bases. With V trimmed by 5 bases and J by 3 bases, 4 bases remained unmatched. CDR1 is MNHEY, CDR2 SVGAGI, per germline. The CDR3 is 14 residues long. In nucleotides, the CDR3 is TGTGCCAGCAGTCGTCTAGCGGGGGTCTACGAGCAGTACTTC. This sequence encodes CASSRLAGVYEQYF.

The V call is TRBV7-9, the J call TRBJ2-5; D gene uncertain. The V and J ends lost 5 bases and 1 base respectively, with 8 bases between them. Germline assignment: CDR1 SEHNR and CDR2 FQNEAQ (reference sequence). The CDR3 spans 13 residues. The CDR3 DNA reads TGTGCCAGCAGCCTCCGGTTCCAAGAGACCCAGTACTTC. Translation: CASSLRFQETQYF.

The gene calls are TRBV7-9 and TRBJ1-4, with D uncertain. The CDR3 sequence is 15 residues long. From germline, CDR1 is SEHNR and CDR2 FQNEAQ (reference sequence). Trimming shortened V by 4 bases and J by 5 bases, and 14 bases separated the two germline ends. The CDR3 bases are TGTGCCAGCAGCTCCCCGGAACGTGGCAATGAAAAACTGTTTTTT. It codes for CASSSPERGNEKLFF.

The chain joins TRBV5-4 to TRBJ2-1; 10 nucleotides line up with TRBD1. Unmatched junction bases numbered 5, after V lost 0 bases and J lost 8 bases. CDR1 is SGHNT and CDR2 is YYREEE in the germline V gene (reference sequence). This CDR3 is built from 15 residues. DNA for the CDR3: TGTGCCAGCAGCTTGGGGGACAGGGGATTCGATGAGCAGTTCTTC. Translated: CASSLGDRGFDEQFF.

V usage is TRBV11-3 and J usage is TRBJ2-3; weak D call: TRBD1 (6 bases). Germline loops: CDR1 SGHNT, CDR2 YENEEA. Trimming pared 1 base from V and 1 base from J, leaving 6 bases between. The CDR3 covers 14 residues. The CDR3 loop reads CASSLGGRTDTQYF. The DNA for the CDR3 is TGTGCCAGCAGCTTAGGGGGGCGCACAGATACGCAGTATTTT. The full variable domain, with the rest looked up from reference TRBV11-3 and TRBJ2-3, is EAGVVQSPRYKIIEKKQPVAFWCNPISGHNTLYWYLQNLGQGPELLIRYENEEAVDDSQLPKDRFSAERLKGVDSTLKIQPAELGDSAVYLCASSLGGRTDTQYFGPGTRLTVL.

This clone was picked up one time. The chain couples TRBV28 to TRBJ2-7; D not certain. The CDR3 length is 13 residues. V shed 2 bases and J shed 0 bases, with 5 bases lying between them. Germline lookup yields CDR1 MDHEN and CDR2 SYDVKM. CDR3: CASSLASSYEQYF. The CDR3 nucleotides are TGTGCCAGCAGTTTAGCGAGCTCCTACGAGCAGTACTTC.

This clone has a handful of counts. V is TRBV13 and J is TRBJ2-3; D ambiguous. CDR1 and CDR2 from the germline V gene are PRHDT and FYEKMQ (reference sequence). The CDR3 contains 11 residues. V was cut by 3 bases and J by 2 bases, with 0 bases left in between. The CDR3 coding sequence is TGTGCCAGCAGCTTCACAGATACGCAGTATTTT. This translates into CASSFTDTQYF.